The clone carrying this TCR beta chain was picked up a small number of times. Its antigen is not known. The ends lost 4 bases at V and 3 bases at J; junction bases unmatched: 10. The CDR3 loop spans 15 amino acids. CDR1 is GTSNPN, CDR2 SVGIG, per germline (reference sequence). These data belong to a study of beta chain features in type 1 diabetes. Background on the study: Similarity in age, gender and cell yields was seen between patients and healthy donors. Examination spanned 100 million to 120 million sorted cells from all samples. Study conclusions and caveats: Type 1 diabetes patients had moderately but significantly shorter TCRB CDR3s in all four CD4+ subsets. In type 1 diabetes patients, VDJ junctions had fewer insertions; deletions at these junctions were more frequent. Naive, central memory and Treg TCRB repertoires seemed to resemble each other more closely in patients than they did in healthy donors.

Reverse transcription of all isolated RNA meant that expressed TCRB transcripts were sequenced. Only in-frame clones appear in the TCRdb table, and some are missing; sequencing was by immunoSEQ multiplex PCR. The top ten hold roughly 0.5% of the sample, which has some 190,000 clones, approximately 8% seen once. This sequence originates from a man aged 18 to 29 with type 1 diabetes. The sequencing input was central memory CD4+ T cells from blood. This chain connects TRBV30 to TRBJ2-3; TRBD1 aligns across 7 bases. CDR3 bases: TGTGCCTGGACTCGGGACAGTAGAATTACAGATACGCAGTATTTT. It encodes CAWTRDSRITDTQYF. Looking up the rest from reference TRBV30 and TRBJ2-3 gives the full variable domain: SQTIHQWPATLVQPVGSPLSLECTVEGTSNPNLYWYRQAAGRGLQLLFYSVGIGQISSEVPQNLSASRPQDRQFILSSKKLLLSDSGFYLCAWTRDSRITDTQYFGPGTRLTVL.